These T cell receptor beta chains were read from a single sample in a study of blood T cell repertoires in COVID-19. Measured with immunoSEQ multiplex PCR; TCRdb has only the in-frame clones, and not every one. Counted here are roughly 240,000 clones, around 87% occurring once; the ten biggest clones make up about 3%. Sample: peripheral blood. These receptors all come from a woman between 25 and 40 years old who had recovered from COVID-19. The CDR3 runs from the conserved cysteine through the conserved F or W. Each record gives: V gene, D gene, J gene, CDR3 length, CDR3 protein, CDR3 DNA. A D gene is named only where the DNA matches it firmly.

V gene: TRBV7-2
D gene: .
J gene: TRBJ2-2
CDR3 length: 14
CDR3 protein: CASSSTRGNGELFF
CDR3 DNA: TGTGCCAGCAGTTCAACCAGGGGTAACGGGGAGCTGTTTTTT

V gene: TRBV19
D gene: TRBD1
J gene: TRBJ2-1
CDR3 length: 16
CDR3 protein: CASSIPGQRAYNEQFF
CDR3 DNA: TGTGCCAGTAGTATCCCGGGACAGAGAGCCTACAATGAGCAGTTCTTC

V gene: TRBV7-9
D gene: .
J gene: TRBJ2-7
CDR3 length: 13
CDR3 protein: CASSAQGGNEQYF
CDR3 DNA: TGTGCCAGCAGCGCCCAGGGGGGAAACGAGCAGTACTTC

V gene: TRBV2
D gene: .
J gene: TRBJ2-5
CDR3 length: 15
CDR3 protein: CASSDSDWHQETQYF
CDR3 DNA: TGTGCCAGCAGTGACTCGGACTGGCACCAAGAGACCCAGTACTTC

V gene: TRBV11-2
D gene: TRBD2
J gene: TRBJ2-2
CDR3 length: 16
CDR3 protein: CASSLGIFSGAGELFF
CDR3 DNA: TGTGCCAGCAGCTTAGGAATTTTCAGCGGGGCCGGGGAGCTGTTTTTT

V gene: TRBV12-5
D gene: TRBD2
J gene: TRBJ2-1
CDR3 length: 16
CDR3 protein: CASGLLSSGGYNEQFF
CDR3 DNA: TGTGCTAGTGGTTTGTTGTCTAGCGGGGGTTACAATGAGCAGTTCTTC

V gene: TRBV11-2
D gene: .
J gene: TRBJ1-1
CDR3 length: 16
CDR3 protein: CASSLTPEGLNTEAFF
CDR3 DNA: TGTGCCAGCAGCTTAACACCGGAGGGTTTGAACACTGAAGCTTTCTTT

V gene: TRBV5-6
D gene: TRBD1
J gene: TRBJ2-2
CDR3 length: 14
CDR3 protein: CASSLKGAIGELFF
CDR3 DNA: TGTGCCAGCAGCTTGAAGGGGGCTATCGGGGAGCTGTTTTTT

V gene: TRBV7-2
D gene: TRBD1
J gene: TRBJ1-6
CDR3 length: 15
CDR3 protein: CASSLAQGVRSPLHF
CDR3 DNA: TGTGCCAGCAGCTTAGCACAGGGGGTGAGATCACCCCTCCACTTT

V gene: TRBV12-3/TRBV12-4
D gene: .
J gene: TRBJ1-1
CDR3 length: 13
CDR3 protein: CASNPSRGGEAFF
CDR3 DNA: TGTGCCAGCAACCCATCCCGAGGGGGTGAAGCTTTCTTT

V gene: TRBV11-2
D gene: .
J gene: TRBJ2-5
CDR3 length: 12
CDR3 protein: CASLGAEETQYF
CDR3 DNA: TGTGCCAGCCTGGGGGCCGAAGAGACCCAGTACTTC

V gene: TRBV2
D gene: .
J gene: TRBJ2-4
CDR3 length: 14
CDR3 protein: CASNTRVAKNIQYF
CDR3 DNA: TGTGCCAGCAACACTAGGGTAGCCAAAAACATTCAGTACTTC

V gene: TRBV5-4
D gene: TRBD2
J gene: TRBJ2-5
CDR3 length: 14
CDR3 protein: CAVGLAGGGETQYF
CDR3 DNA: TGTGCCGTCGGACTAGCGGGGGGTGGAGAGACCCAGTACTTC

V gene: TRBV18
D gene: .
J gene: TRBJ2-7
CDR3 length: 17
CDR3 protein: CASSPYYNSDTSYEQYF
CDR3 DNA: TGTGCCAGCTCACCATACTACAATTCGGACACCTCCTACGAGCAGTACTTC

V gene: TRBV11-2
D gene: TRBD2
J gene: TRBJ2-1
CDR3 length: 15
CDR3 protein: CASSPFSGGRGEQFF
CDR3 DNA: TGTGCCAGCAGCCCCTTTTCGGGGGGGCGAGGTGAGCAGTTCTTC

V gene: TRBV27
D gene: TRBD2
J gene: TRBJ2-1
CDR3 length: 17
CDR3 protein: CASSLSSGLALYNEQFF
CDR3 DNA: TGTGCCAGCAGTTTATCATCGGGACTAGCGCTATACAATGAGCAGTTCTTC